The 7 T cell receptor beta chains below come from one sample, sequenced in a study of blood T cell repertoires in COVID-19. Measured with immunoSEQ multiplex PCR; TCRdb has only the in-frame clones, and not every one. This sample has some 170,000 clones, with approximately 87% found just once. The sample comprised peripheral blood. The receptors shown here come from a woman aged 70-85 years with COVID-19, enrolled during active disease.

The J gene is TRBJ2-3, the V gene TRBV9; 12 bases line up with TRBD1. Germline V gene sequence: CDR1 SGDLS, CDR2 YYNGEE. V dropped 4 bases and J dropped 4; count of bases not matched to a gene: 16. The CDR3 is 19 residues long. The CDR3 protein is CASSPRRIGTGGVADTQYF. As DNA, the CDR3 is TGTGCCAGCAGCCCCCGCCGAATCGGGACAGGGGGCGTCGCAGATACGCAGTATTTT. The variable domain in full, with the rest retrieved from reference TRBV9 and TRBJ2-3, is DSGVTQTPKHLITATGQRVTLRCSPRSGDLSVYWYQQSLDQGLQFLIQYYNGEERAKGNILERFSAQQFPDLHSELNLSSLELGDSALYFCASSPRRIGTGGVADTQYFGPGTRLTVL.

V gene TRBV28 combines with J gene TRBJ1-3; D may be TRBD1 (5 bases). Trimming removed 4 bases at V and 2 bases at J, with 9 bases between. CDR3 length: 14 amino acids. Per germline, CDR1 MDHEN and CDR2 SYDVKM. DNA of the CDR3: TGTGCCAGCAGTTCCGGGGGACCTGGAAACACCATATATTTT. As protein: CASSSGGPGNTIYF. Full variable domain (outside the CDR3, taken from reference TRBV28 and TRBJ1-3): DVKVTQSSRYLVKRTGEKVFLECVQDMDHENMFWYRQDPGLGLRLIYFSYDVKMKEKGDIPEGYSVSREKKERFSLILESASTNQTSMYLCASSSGGPGNTIYFGEGSWLTVV.

The chain links TRBV30 to TRBJ2-7, with a tentative D call TRBD1 (8 bases). Germline V gene sequence: CDR1 GTSNPN, CDR2 SVGIG (reference sequence). V lost 5 bases to trimming and J lost 2 bases, with 16 bases between them. The CDR3 loop spans 14 amino acids. In DNA form, the CDR3 reads TGTGCCTGGGCCTTACAGGGGGGGGCCTACGAGCAGTACTTC. It encodes CAWALQGGAYEQYF.

The chain joins TRBV7-2 to TRBJ1-6; 7 nucleotides align to TRBD1. This CDR3 has 15 residues. J lost 7 bases, V lost 7 bases, and 10 bases had no gene match. Germline V CDR1 and CDR2: SGHTA, FQGNSA. CDR3 coding DNA: TGTGCCAGCACCACACAGGGGTCCTTGAATTCACCCCTCCACTTT. This encodes CASTTQGSLNSPLHF.

A note on this clone: At one of its ends the junction is not consistent with the germline gene, which may arise from a read error. V usage is TRBV4-1 and J usage is TRBJ2-7; 8 bases line up with TRBD2. CDR3 length: 13 residues. Germline V lookup: CDR1 MGHRA, CDR2 YSYEKL. CDR3 protein: CASSQDASGRLAF. The CDR3 nucleotides are TGCGCCAGCAGCCAAGACGCTAGCGGGCGACTCGCGTTC.

The chain links TRBV7-3 to TRBJ2-5; unclear D gene. Germline V lookup: CDR1 SGHTA, CDR2 FQGTGA. The CDR3 has 14 residues. V was clipped by 1 base and J by 1 base, with 7 bases between them. Here the CDR3 reads CASSLSAGQETQYF. CDR3 nucleotide sequence: TGTGCCAGCAGCTTAAGTGCAGGCCAAGAGACCCAGTACTTC.

The rearrangement joins TRBV5-1 to TRBJ2-6; D remains unclear. Germline assignment: CDR1 SGHRS and CDR2 YFSETQ. The CDR3 covers 14 residues. V was cut by 3 bases and J by 0 bases, with 4 bases left in between. CDR3 sequence: CASSSISGANVLTF. Here the CDR3 DNA reads TGCGCCAGCAGCTCCATCTCTGGGGCCAACGTCCTGACTTTC.